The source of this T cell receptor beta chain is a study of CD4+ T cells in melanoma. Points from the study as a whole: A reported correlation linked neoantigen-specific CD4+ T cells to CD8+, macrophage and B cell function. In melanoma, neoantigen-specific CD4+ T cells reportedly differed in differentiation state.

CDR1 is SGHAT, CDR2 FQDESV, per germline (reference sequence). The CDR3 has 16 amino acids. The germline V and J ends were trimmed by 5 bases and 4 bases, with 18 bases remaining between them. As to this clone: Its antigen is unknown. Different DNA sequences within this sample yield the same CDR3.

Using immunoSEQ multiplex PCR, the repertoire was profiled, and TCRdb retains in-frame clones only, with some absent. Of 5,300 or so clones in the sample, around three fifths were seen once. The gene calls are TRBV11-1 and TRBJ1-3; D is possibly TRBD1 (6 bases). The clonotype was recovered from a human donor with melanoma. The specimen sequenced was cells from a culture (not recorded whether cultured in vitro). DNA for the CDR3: TGTGCCAGCAGCACGACAGGACGTGGGAGAGGAAACACCATATATTTT. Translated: CASSTTGRGRGNTIYF.